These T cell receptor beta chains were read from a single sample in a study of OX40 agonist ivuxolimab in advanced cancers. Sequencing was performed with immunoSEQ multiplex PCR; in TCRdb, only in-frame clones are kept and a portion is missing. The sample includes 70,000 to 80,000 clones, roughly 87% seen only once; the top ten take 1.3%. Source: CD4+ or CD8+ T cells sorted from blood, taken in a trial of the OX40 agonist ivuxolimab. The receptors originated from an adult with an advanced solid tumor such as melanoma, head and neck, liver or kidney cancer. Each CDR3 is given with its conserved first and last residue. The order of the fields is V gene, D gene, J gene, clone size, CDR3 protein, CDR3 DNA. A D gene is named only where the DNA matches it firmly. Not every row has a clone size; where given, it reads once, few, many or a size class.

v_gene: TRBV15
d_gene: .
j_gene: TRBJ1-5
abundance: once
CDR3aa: CATSRDFGERNQPQHF
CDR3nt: TGTGCCACCAGCAGAGATTTCGGAGAGCGCAATCAGCCCCAGCATTTT

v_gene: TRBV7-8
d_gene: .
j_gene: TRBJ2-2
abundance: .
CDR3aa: CASSPGRGNTGELFF
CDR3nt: TGTGCCAGCAGCCCAGGGCGGGGTAACACCGGGGAGCTGTTTTTT

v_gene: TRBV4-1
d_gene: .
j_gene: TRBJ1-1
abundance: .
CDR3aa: CASSQVAIPEAFF
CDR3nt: TGCGCCAGCAGCCAAGTGGCTATCCCTGAAGCTTTCTTT

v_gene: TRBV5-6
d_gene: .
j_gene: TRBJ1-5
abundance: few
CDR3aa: CASSSAGRNQPQHF
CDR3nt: TGTGCCAGCAGCTCGGCAGGCCGCAATCAGCCCCAGCATTTT

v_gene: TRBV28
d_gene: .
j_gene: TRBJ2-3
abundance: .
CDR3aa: CASAGSTDTQYF
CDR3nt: TGTGCCAGCGCGGGTAGCACAGATACGCAGTATTTT

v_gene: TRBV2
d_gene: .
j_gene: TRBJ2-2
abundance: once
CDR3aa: CASSERYTGELFF
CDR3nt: TGTGCCAGCAGTGAGAGGTACACCGGGGAGCTGTTTTTT

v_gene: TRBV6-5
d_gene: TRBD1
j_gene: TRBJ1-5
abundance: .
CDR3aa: CASRRDRVSHQPQHF
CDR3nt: TGTGCCAGCAGGCGGGACAGGGTCTCTCATCAGCCCCAGCATTTT

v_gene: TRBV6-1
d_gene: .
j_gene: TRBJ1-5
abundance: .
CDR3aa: CATGLRSNQPQHF
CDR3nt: TGTGCCACTGGACTGAGAAGCAATCAGCCCCAGCATTTT

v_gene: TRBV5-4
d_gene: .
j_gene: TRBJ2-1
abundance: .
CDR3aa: CASSGQYNEQFF
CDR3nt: TGTGCCAGCAGCGGACAGTACAATGAGCAGTTCTTC

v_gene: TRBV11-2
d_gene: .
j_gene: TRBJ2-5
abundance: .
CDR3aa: CASSAGVKETQYF
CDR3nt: TGTGCCAGCAGCGCAGGGGTAAAAGAGACCCAGTACTTC

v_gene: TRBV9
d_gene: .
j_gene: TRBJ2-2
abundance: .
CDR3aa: CASSVVVGKAGELFF
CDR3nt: TGTGCCAGCAGCGTAGTTGTGGGAAAGGCCGGGGAGCTGTTTTTT

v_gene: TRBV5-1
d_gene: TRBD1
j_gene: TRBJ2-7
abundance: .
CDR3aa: CASGTGTRQVYEQYF
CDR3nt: TGCGCCAGCGGGACAGGGACTCGACAAGTTTACGAGCAGTACTTC

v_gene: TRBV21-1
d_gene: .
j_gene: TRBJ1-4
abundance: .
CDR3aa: CASSIRQGRIRENEKLFF
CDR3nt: TGTGCCAGCAGCATTCGACAGGGGCGAATCCGAGAGAATGAAAAACTGTTTTTT

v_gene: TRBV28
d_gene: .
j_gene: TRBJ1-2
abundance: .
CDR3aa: CASSSEGAGNYGYTF
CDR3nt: TGTGCCAGCAGTTCTGAGGGCGCGGGGAACTATGGCTACACCTTC

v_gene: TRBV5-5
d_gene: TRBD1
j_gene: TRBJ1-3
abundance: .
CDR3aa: CASSGGQGLSGNTIYF
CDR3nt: TGTGCCAGCAGCGGGGGACAGGGGCTCTCGGGAAACACCATATATTTT

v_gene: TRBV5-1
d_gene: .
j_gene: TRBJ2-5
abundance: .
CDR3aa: CASSLDGAETQYF
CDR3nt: TGCGCCAGCAGCTTGGACGGGGCAGAGACCCAGTACTTC

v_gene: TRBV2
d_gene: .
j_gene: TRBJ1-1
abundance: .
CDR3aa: CASSAGGTEAFF
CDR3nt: TGTGCCAGCAGTGCGGGTGGGACTGAAGCTTTCTTT